One sample yielded the 11 T cell receptor beta chains listed below, sequenced in a study of CD8 T cells in Susac syndrome. The RNA input was about 0.5 to 1 ug, and it was reverse transcribed with random hexamers. A single record per CDR3 protein comes from TCRdb applying MiXCR to the immunoSEQ multiplex PCR reads. The repertoire holds about 180,000 distinct CDR3 sequences, with under 95% as singletons. The sample consisted of CD4+ T cells from PBMCs. The source is a human donor with Susac syndrome.

The chain couples TRBV7-9 to TRBJ2-2; TRBD2 aligns across 7 bases. Germline V gives CDR1 SEHNR, CDR2 FQNEAQ (reference sequence). J gave up 5 bases and V 5 bases, and 8 bases lay outside the gene matches. The CDR3 has 15 amino acids. The CDR3 loop is CASSPRGFGTGELFF. CDR3 nucleotides: TGTGCCAGCAGCCCGCGGGGGTTCGGTACCGGGGAGCTGTTTTTT.

This clonotype appeared once. One end of the junction varies from germline; a read error may be responsible. The chain joins TRBV7-9 to TRBJ1-1; TRBD1 matches at 7 bases. CDR3 length equals 11 residues. Germline V lookup: CDR1 SEHNR, CDR2 FQNEAQ (reference sequence). CDR3 region: CASSLARTGLF. The CDR3 coding sequence is TGTGCCAGCAGCTTAGCCCGGACAGGACTTTTT. Full variable domain (outside the CDR3, taken from reference TRBV7-9 and TRBJ1-1): DTGVSQNPRHKITKRGQNVTFRCDPISEHNRLYWYRQTLGQGPEFLTYFQNEAQLEKSRLLSDRFSAERPKGSFSTLEIQRTEQGDSAMYLCASSLARTGLFGQGTRLTVV.

The chain couples TRBV2 to TRBJ2-5, with TRBD2 identical over 9 bases. CDR1 and CDR2 from the germline V gene are SNHLY and FYNNEI. Trimming at V came to 4 bases and at J to 2 bases, leaving 2 bases not matched to a gene. This CDR3 has 14 amino acids. The CDR3 coding sequence is TGTGCCAGCAGTGTAAGCGGGGGGCAAGAGACCCAGTACTTC. The encoded protein is CASSVSGGQETQYF.

The J gene is TRBJ2-5, the V gene TRBV5-6; D perhaps matches TRBD1 (6 bases). CDR3 length: 14 amino acids. The V and J ends lost 0 bases and 5 bases respectively, with 11 bases between them. Germline values: CDR1 SGHDT, CDR2 YYEEEE. This chain's CDR3 is CASSLAGAWETQYF. CDR3 coding DNA: TGTGCCAGCAGCTTGGCAGGGGCCTGGGAGACCCAGTACTTC.

A word on this clonotype: A read error may produce the germline difference seen at one junction end. J is TRBJ2-5 and V is TRBV7-7; the match to TRBD2 covers 14 bases. This CDR3 region has 17 residues. The germline V gene has CDR1 SSHAT and CDR2 FNYEAQ (reference sequence). CDR3 nucleotides: TGTGCTAGCAGCCGGGGACTAGCGGGGGCCCCGGGGGAGACCCAGTACTTC. Protein sequence: CASSRGLAGAPGETQYF.

The chain joins TRBV30 to TRBJ2-2; possibly TRBD1 for D (6 bases). CDR1 and CDR2 (germline): GTSNPN, SVGIG (reference sequence). This CDR3 is built from 14 residues. V lost 1 base and J lost 4, with 10 bases in between. CDR3 amino acids: CAWSERTVTGELFF. The CDR3 nucleotides are TGTGCCTGGAGTGAACGGACAGTCACCGGGGAGCTGTTTTTT.

This chain uses TRBV7-9 with TRBJ2-7, with unresolved D. Trimming shortened V by 3 bases and J by 2 bases, and 5 bases separated the two germline ends. Germline V CDR1 and CDR2: SEHNR, FQNEAQ (reference sequence). This CDR3 is 12 amino acids long. The CDR3 reads CASSLATYEQYF. CDR3 DNA: TGTGCCAGCAGCTTGGCCACCTACGAGCAGTACTTC.

The rearrangement links TRBV5-1 to TRBJ2-1; possibly TRBD1 or TRBD2 for D (5 bases each). CDR1 SGHRS and CDR2 YFSETQ come from the germline V gene. Trimming shortened V by 4 bases and J by 7 bases, and 18 bases separated the two germline ends. CDR3 size: 15 residues. The CDR3 is CASSRQYGAGNEQFF. The DNA for the CDR3 is TGCGCCAGCAGCCGACAGTACGGGGCTGGGAATGAGCAGTTCTTC.

The J gene is TRBJ2-2, the V gene TRBV3-1; TRBD2 matches at 16 bases. Germline assignment: CDR1 LGHDT and CDR2 YNNKEL (reference sequence). V lost 4 bases and J lost 0; bases outside the gene matches: 2. The CDR3 totals 18 residues. CDR3 sequence reads: CASSRGLAGGTNTGELFF. CDR3 bases: TGTGCCAGCAGCCGGGGACTAGCGGGGGGGACGAACACCGGGGAGCTGTTTTTT. Full variable domain (outside the CDR3, taken from reference TRBV3-1 and TRBJ2-2): DTAVSQTPKYLVTQMGNDKSIKCEQNLGHDTMYWYKQDSKKFLKIMFSYNNKELIINETVPNRFSPKSPDKAHLNLHINSLELGDSAVYFCASSRGLAGGTNTGELFFGEGSRLTVL.

This chain joins TRBV2 and TRBJ1-1; D may be TRBD1 (6 bases). The CDR3 contains 13 residues. CDR1 is SNHLY and CDR2 is FYNNEI in the germline V gene. With 6 bases removed from V and 4 bases from J, the gap between germline ends came to 12 bases. CDR3 bases: TGTGCCAGCAGGTTACAGGGTCCCACTGAAGCTTTCTTT. This sequence encodes CASRLQGPTEAFF.

The chain is built from TRBV19 and TRBJ1-6; no clear D gene. The V gene's germline CDR1 is LNHDA and CDR2 SQIVND (reference sequence). Deletions cut 3 bases from V and 5 bases from J, with 8 bases between. This CDR3 region has 14 residues. The CDR3 here is CASSIGRDNSPLHF. CDR3 bases: TGTGCCAGTAGTATCGGGAGGGATAATTCACCCCTCCACTTT.